This T cell receptor (beta chain) stems from a study of radiation and T cells in renal cell carcinoma. On the study more broadly: Nephrectomy followed 15 Gy stereotactic body radiation by 4 weeks.

Documented time point: blood 2 weeks post-SBRT. Treatment specified: 15 Gy SBRT to primary tumor, nephrectomy 4 weeks later. Using immunoSEQ multiplex PCR, the repertoire was profiled, and TCRdb retains in-frame clones only, with some absent. The table includes around 26,000 clones, more than 65% detected once. CDR1 and CDR2 from the germline V gene are MNHEY and SMNVEV (reference sequence). V shed 3 bases and J shed 8 bases, with 19 bases lying between them. This CDR3 is built from 15 residues. The receptor was isolated from a man in his sixties with renal cell carcinoma. V is TRBV27 and J is TRBJ1-2; D unclear. The specimen was blood, collected from a patient whose treatment included radiotherapy and nephrectomy. CDR3 region: CASSFLHSSRRGYTF. CDR3 coding DNA: TGTGCCAGCAGTTTCCTGCACTCAAGTAGAAGAGGCTACACCTTC.